This T cell receptor (beta chain) was sequenced in a study of OX40 agonist ivuxolimab in advanced cancers. Study context: The mean age was about 61 years, ranging from about 20 to 90, with more than 70% of participants male. Whole-study findings and limits: Among the lowest peripheral clonal expansion occurred in 0.1-3.0 mg/kg partial responders.

Clones were read by immunoSEQ multiplex PCR, and TCRdb kept only the in-frame ones, dropping some. Here the sample spans about 48,000 clones, roughly 78% being singletons. V lost 5 bases and J lost 3, with 8 bases in between. This CDR3 contains 11 residues. Germline V gene sequence: CDR1 SQVTM, CDR2 ANQGSEA. This clone has more than one count but fewer than ten. The target antigen is unknown. The V gene is TRBV29-1, the J gene TRBJ2-7; D is unresolved. The source is an adult with an advanced solid tumor such as melanoma, head and neck, liver or kidney cancer. The material was CD4+ or CD8+ T cells sorted from blood, obtained in a trial of the OX40 agonist ivuxolimab. The CDR3 DNA follows: TGCAGCGTTAAGTACGACTACGAGCAGTACTTC. Protein sequence: CSVKYDYEQYF.